The 20 T cell receptor beta chains listed next were all sequenced from one sample in a study of cytomegalovirus exposure and HLA in healthy donors. Both 60 Vbeta primers and 13 Jbeta primers went into the PCR. Clones were read by immunoSEQ multiplex PCR, and TCRdb kept only the in-frame ones, dropping some. This table has about 150,000 clones, roughly 77% appearing once. The sample consisted of PBMCs. These receptor sequences come from a man aged 25-40 years in good health and CMV-seropositive.

The chain carries TRBV30 and TRBJ1-5; tentatively, D is TRBD1 (6 bases). This CDR3 is 16 amino acids long. The V gene's germline CDR1 is GTSNPN and CDR2 SVGIG (reference sequence). V shed 0 bases and J shed 3 bases, with 15 bases lying between them. CDR3 DNA sequence: TGTGCCTGGAGTGTATCCGGGGGGGCCGCCAATCAGCCCCAGCATTTT. Its protein product is CAWSVSGGAANQPQHF.

The chain couples TRBV7-2 to TRBJ2-1, with D maybe TRBD1 (6 bases). From germline, CDR1 is SGHTA and CDR2 FQGNSA. The V end was cut by 1 base, the J end by 8 bases, with 12 bases between. The CDR3 runs to 14 residues. The chain's CDR3 is CASSLEWGRDEQFF. The CDR3 DNA follows: TGTGCCAGCAGCTTAGAGTGGGGGCGGGATGAGCAGTTCTTC.

The chain carries TRBV6-5 and TRBJ2-7, with 9 bases lining up with TRBD1. The CDR3 runs 15 residues. The germline CDR1 and CDR2 sequences are MNHEY and SVGAGI. V was pared by 0 bases and J by 2 bases, with 2 bases of the junction left unmatched. DNA of the CDR3: TGTGCCAGCAGTTACTCCGGGACAGGGACCTACGAGCAGTACTTC. This encodes CASSYSGTGTYEQYF.

J is TRBJ2-7 and V is TRBV5-1; the D is unclear. The V end was cut by 3 bases, the J end by 4 bases, with 20 bases between. The CDR3 is 16 residues long. In germline, CDR1 is SGHRS, CDR2 YFSETQ. As DNA, the CDR3 is TGCGCCAGCAGCTCCCTGAGTGCCACTCTATCTTACGAGCAGTACTTC. Translated: CASSSLSATLSYEQYF.

This sequence joins TRBV7-2 and TRBJ1-3; tentatively, D is TRBD1 (6 bases). V was shortened by 7 bases and J by 4 bases, with 14 bases between the two germline ends. Per the germline V gene, CDR1 is SGHTA and CDR2 is FQGNSA. CDR3 length equals 14 residues. CDR3 sequence: CASTFRGFGNTIYF. Written as DNA, the CDR3 is TGTGCCAGCACCTTTAGGGGGTTCGGAAACACCATATATTTT. The entire variable domain, with the rest obtained from reference TRBV7-2 and TRBJ1-3, is as follows: GAGVSQSPSNKVTEKGKDVELRCDPISGHTALYWYRQSLGQGLEFLIYFQGNSAPDKSGLPSDRFSAERTGGSVSTLTIQRTQQEDSAVYLCASTFRGFGNTIYFGEGSWLTVV.

The V and J genes are TRBV7-9 and TRBJ1-1; 9 nucleotides line up with TRBD1. Losses at the gene ends were 4 bases for V and 8 bases for J; bases not matched to a gene: 11. Germline-derived CDR1 and CDR2 are SEHNR and FQNEAQ (reference sequence). The CDR3 totals 15 residues. DNA of the CDR3: TGTGCCAGCAGCTCCGACAGGGGGGTTCCTAAAGAAGCTTTCTTT. This encodes CASSSDRGVPKEAFF. Drawing the rest from reference TRBV7-9 and TRBJ1-1, the complete variable domain is DTGVSQNPRHKITKRGQNVTFRCDPISEHNRLYWYRQTLGQGPEFLTYFQNEAQLEKSRLLSDRFSAERPKGSFSTLEIQRTEQGDSAMYLCASSSDRGVPKEAFFGQGTRLTVV.

The CDR3 coding sequence is TGTGCCAGCAGCTCGGGACAGGGAGGGGGAGTGGTGGGCTACACCTTC. It specifies CASSSGQGGGVVGYTF. The V call is TRBV7-3, the J call TRBJ1-2; 9 positions agree with TRBD1. Germline CDR1 SGHTA, CDR2 FQGTGA. V dropped 4 bases and J dropped 8; count of bases not matched to a gene: 14. This CDR3 spans 16 amino acids. Looking up the rest from reference TRBV7-3 and TRBJ1-2 gives the full variable domain: GAGVSQTPSNKVTEKGKYVELRCDPISGHTALYWYRQSLGQGPEFLIYFQGTGAADDSGLPNDRFFAVRPEGSVSTLKIQRTERGDSAVYLCASSSGQGGGVVGYTFGSGTRLTVV.

This clone was observed once. The chain has TRBV6-1 and TRBJ2-1; 11 nucleotides agree with TRBD2. Germline assignment: CDR1 MNHNS and CDR2 SASEGT. The CDR3 has 13 residues. V lost 7 bases to trimming and J lost 7 bases; unmatched junction nucleotides: 3. The CDR3 here is CASNIAGGNEQFF. CDR3 coding DNA: TGTGCCAGCAACATAGCGGGGGGGAATGAGCAGTTCTTC.

The chain recombines TRBV4-1 with TRBJ2-2; D perhaps matches TRBD2 (5 bases). From germline, CDR1 is MGHRA and CDR2 YSYEKL. V dropped 4 bases and J dropped 4 bases, with 19 bases sitting between them. The CDR3 runs to 17 residues. CDR3 in DNA: TGCGCCAGCAGCCTTATTAGATGGCCTGAGGGCACCGGGGAGCTGTTTTTT. Translating gives CASSLIRWPEGTGELFF.

This rearrangement joins TRBV4-3 to TRBJ1-6, with 8 positions matching TRBD1. J lost 7 bases, V lost 0 bases, and 8 bases had no gene match. CDR1 LGHNA and CDR2 YSLEER come from the germline V gene. The CDR3 loop spans 17 amino acids. CDR3 protein: CASSQDRGQGSNSPLHF. The CDR3 nucleotides are TGCGCCAGCAGCCAAGATCGAGGACAGGGTTCAAATTCACCCCTCCACTTT.

The gene calls are TRBV7-3 and TRBJ1-2; 10 nucleotides match TRBD1. V gave up 5 bases and J gave up 8 bases; unmatched junction bases: 8. The length of the CDR3 is 14 residues. Germline V gene sequence: CDR1 SGHTA, CDR2 FQGTGA. For the CDR3, the DNA is TGTGCCAGCAGCGAAACGGGACAGGGGTCCGGCTACACCTTC. Translated: CASSETGQGSGYTF.

The V gene is TRBV7-9, the J gene TRBJ1-2; TRBD1 agrees at 11 bases. The V segment lost 2 bases and the J segment 7 bases; nucleotides outside the gene matches: 6. Germline V lookup: CDR1 SEHNR, CDR2 FQNEAQ (reference sequence). CDR3 length: 15 amino acids. The CDR3 nucleotides read TGTGCCAGCAGCTTAACGGGACAGGGGGTTAGTGGCTACACCTTC. The encoded protein is CASSLTGQGVSGYTF. The full variable domain, in which reference TRBV7-9 and TRBJ1-2 provide the parts outside the CDR3, is DTGVSQNPRHKITKRGQNVTFRCDPISEHNRLYWYRQTLGQGPEFLTYFQNEAQLEKSRLLSDRFSAERPKGSFSTLEIQRTEQGDSAMYLCASSLTGQGVSGYTFGSGTRLTVV.

The chain is built from TRBV6-5 and TRBJ1-4; unclear D gene. Germline CDR1 reads MNHEY; CDR2 reads SVGAGI. The CDR3 has 14 amino acids. With 5 bases removed from V and 4 bases from J, the gap between germline ends came to 11 bases. The DNA of the CDR3 is TGTGCCAGCAGTGGCGGGTCCTATAATGAAAAACTGTTTTTT. Encoded protein: CASSGGSYNEKLFF.

The chain recombines TRBV30 with TRBJ1-1, with 8 nucleotides matching TRBD1. The CDR3 covers 14 residues. CDR1 is GTSNPN and CDR2 is SVGIG in the germline V gene (reference sequence). V lost 4 bases to trimming and J lost 1 base; unmatched junction nucleotides: 5. The CDR3, as DNA: TGTGCCTGGAATCACAGGGGGACGAACACTGAAGCTTTCTTT. Its translation: CAWNHRGTNTEAFF.

This rearrangement joins TRBV25-1 to TRBJ1-3; the D is unclear. The CDR3 is made up of 15 amino acids. Germline loops: CDR1 MGHDK, CDR2 SYGVNS. V was pared by 6 bases and J by 0 bases, with 12 bases between. The CDR3: CASSGNTDSGNTIYF. CDR3 DNA: TGTGCCAGCAGCGGAAATACAGACTCTGGAAACACCATATATTTT.

This chain connects TRBV7-9 to TRBJ2-7, with 9 bases identical to TRBD2. Germline CDR1 and CDR2: SEHNR and FQNEAQ (reference sequence). The junction had 12 bases not matched to a gene; V was cut back by 4 bases and J by 11 bases. This CDR3 spans 14 amino acids. The CDR3 loop reads CASSSSTSGLLEYF. The CDR3 bases are TGTGCCAGCAGCTCGAGTACTAGCGGGTTATTGGAGTACTTC.

This clone has just a few counts. V gene TRBV15 combines with J gene TRBJ2-5; the match to TRBD1 covers 9 bases. Unmatched junction bases numbered 9, after V lost 3 bases and J lost 7 bases. Per the germline V gene, CDR1 is LNHNV and CDR2 is YYDKDF (reference sequence). The CDR3 consists of 15 residues. Written as DNA, the CDR3 is TGTGCCACCAGCAGGCCCGGGACAGGGCAGGGGACCCAGTACTTC. Amino acids: CATSRPGTGQGTQYF.

V is TRBV2 and J is TRBJ2-7; perhaps TRBD2 as D (7 bases). Trimming stripped 8 bases from V and 3 bases from J, with 20 bases between. The CDR3 has 15 residues. The germline CDR1 and CDR2 sequences are SNHLY and FYNNEI. The CDR3 loop reads CASYPTGGTGYEQYF. CDR3 DNA: TGTGCCAGCTACCCTACGGGGGGCACCGGCTACGAGCAGTACTTC.

This rearrangement joins TRBV27 to TRBJ2-2; 8 nucleotides line up with TRBD2. Unmatched junction bases numbered 4, after V lost 7 bases and J lost 6 bases. The CDR3 extends over 13 amino acids. Per the germline V gene, CDR1 is MNHEY and CDR2 is SMNVEV (reference sequence). The CDR3 DNA reads TGTGCCAGCAACGCGGGAGGCCCCGGGGAGCTGTTTTTT. It codes for CASNAGGPGELFF.

V is TRBV27 and J is TRBJ2-1; D possibly corresponds to TRBD2 (6 bases). This CDR3 spans 14 amino acids. With 2 bases removed from V and 2 bases from J, the gap between germline ends came to 7 bases. Looked up from germline, CDR1 is MNHEY and CDR2 is SMNVEV (reference sequence). The CDR3 region is CASSLAGTYNEQFF. CDR3 coding DNA: TGTGCCAGCAGTTTAGCGGGGACCTACAATGAGCAGTTCTTC.